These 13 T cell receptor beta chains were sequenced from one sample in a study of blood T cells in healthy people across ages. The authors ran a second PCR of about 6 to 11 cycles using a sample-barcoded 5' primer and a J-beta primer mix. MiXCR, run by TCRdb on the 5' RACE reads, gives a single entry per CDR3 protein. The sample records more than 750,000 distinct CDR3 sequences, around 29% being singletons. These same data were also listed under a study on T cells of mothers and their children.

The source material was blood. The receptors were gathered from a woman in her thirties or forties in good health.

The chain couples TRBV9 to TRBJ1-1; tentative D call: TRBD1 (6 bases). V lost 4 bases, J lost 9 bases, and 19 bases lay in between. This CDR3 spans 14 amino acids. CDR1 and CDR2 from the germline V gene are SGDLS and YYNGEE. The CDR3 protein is CASSPLGRGGKAFF. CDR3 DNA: TGTGCCAGCAGCCCCCTGGGCAGGGGAGGTAAAGCTTTCTTT.

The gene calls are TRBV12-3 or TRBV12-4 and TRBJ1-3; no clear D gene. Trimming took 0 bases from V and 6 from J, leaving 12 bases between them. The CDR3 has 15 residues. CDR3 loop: CASSLALAGTNTIYF. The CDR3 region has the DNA TGTGCCAGCAGTTTAGCGCTTGCAGGCACAAACACCATATATTTT.

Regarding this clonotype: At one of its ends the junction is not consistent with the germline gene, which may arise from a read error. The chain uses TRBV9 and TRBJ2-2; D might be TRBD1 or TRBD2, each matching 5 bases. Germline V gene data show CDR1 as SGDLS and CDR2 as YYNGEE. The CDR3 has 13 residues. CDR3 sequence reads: CASSVGPTGERFF. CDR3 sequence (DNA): TGTGCCAGCAGCGTGGGACCTACCGGGGAGCGGTTTTTT.

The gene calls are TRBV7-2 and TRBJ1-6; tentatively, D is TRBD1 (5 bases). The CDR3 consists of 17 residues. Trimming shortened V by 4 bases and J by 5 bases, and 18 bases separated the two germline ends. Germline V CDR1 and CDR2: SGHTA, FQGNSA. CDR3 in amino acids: CASSSRPLWGDNSPLHF. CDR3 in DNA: TGTGCCAGCAGCTCGCGCCCGTTGTGGGGCGATAATTCACCCCTCCACTTT. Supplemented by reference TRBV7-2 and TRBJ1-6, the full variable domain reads GAGVSQSPSNKVTEKGKDVELRCDPISGHTALYWYRQSLGQGLEFLIYFQGNSAPDKSGLPSDRFSAERTGGSVSTLTIQRTQQEDSAVYLCASSSRPLWGDNSPLHFGNGTRLTVT.

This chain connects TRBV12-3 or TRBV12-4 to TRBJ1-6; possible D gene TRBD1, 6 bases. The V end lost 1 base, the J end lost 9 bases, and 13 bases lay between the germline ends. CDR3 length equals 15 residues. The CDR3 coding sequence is TGTGCCAGCAGTTTAGACAGACAGGAGTTTTCACCCCTCCACTTT. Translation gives CASSLDRQEFSPLHF.

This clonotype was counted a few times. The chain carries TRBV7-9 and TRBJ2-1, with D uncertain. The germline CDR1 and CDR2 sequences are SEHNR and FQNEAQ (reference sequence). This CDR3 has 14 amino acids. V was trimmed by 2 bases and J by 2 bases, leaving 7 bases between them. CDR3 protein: CASSLTSAYNEQFF. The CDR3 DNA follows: TGTGCCAGCAGCTTAACCTCCGCCTACAATGAGCAGTTCTTC.

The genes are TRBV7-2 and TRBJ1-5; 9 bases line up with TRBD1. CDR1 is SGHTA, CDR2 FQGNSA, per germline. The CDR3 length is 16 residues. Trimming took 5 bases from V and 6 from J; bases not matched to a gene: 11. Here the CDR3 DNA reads TGTGCCAGCAGCCGCGACCCCAGGACAGGGGCTCAGCCCCAGCATTTT. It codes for CASSRDPRTGAQPQHF.

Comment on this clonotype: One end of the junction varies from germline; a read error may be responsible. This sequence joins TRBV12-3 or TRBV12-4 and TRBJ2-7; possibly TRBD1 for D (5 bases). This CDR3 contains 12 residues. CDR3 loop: CTSSLGATEQYF. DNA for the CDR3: TGTACCAGCAGTTTAGGGGCGACGGAGCAGTACTTC.

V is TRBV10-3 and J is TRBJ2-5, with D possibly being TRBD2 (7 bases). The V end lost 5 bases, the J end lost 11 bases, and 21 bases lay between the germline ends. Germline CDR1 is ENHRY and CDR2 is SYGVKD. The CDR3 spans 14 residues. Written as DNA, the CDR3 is TGTGCCATCAGTACAGGGAGGGGTGACAATGAGCAGTACTTC. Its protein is CAISTGRGDNEQYF.

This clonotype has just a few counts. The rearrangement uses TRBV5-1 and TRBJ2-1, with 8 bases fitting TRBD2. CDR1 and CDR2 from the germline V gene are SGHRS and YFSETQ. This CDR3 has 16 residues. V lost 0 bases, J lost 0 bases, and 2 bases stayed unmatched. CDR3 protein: CASSLDLAGSYNEQFF. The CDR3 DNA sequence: TGCGCCAGCAGCTTGGATCTAGCGGGCTCCTACAATGAGCAGTTCTTC.

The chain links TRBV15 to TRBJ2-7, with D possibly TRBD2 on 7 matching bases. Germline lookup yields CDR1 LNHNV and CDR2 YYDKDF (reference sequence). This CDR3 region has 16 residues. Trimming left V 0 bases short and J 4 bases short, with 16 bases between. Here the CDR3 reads CATSRDLRGAGYEQYF. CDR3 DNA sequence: TGTGCCACCAGCAGAGATCTCCGGGGGGCGGGATACGAGCAGTACTTC.

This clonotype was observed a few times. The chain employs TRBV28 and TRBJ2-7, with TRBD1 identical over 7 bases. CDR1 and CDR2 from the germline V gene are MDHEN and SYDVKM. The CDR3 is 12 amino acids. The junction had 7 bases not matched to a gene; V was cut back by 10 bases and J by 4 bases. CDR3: CAIRNRGYEQYF. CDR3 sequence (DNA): TGTGCCATCAGAAACAGGGGTTACGAGCAGTACTTC. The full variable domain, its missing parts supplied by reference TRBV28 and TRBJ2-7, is DVKVTQSSRYLVKRTGEKVFLECVQDMDHENMFWYRQDPGLGLRLIYFSYDVKMKEKGDIPEGYSVSREKKERFSLILESASTNQTSMYLCAIRNRGYEQYFGPGTRLTVT.

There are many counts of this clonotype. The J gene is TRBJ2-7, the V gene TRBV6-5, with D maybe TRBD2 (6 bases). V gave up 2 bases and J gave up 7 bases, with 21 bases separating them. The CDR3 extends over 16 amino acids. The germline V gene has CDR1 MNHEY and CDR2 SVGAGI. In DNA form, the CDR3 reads TGTGCCAGCAGTTACCTCAGGGTTGGCGGGATCGGGGAGCAGTACTTC. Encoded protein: CASSYLRVGGIGEQYF.